This entry describes one TCR beta chain. The data derive from a study of blood T cell repertoires in COVID-19. Study-level information: The cDNA or gDNA used as material had been derived from T cells, B-cell-depleted T cells, or PBMCs.

The ends lost 6 bases at V and 5 bases at J; junction bases unmatched: 5. The CDR3 length is 13 residues. Germline CDR1 SEHNR, CDR2 FQNEAQ (reference sequence). Cohorts were based on clinical histories the participants reported. As originally analysed: Amplification of reference gene primers provided the estimated nucleated cell counts. Measured with immunoSEQ multiplex PCR; TCRdb has only the in-frame clones, and not every one. V and J calls and clone size are copied from that table; D and trimming were computed from the DNA. The sample includes approximately 190,000 clones, approximately 80% of them seen just once.

This receptor was taken from a woman in her sixties with acute COVID-19. Sequences were obtained from PBMCs or T cells enriched from blood (not recorded which). The chain has TRBV7-9 and TRBJ1-2, with 8 bases that match TRBD1. The CDR3 region has the DNA TGTGCCAGCAGAACGACAGGGGCGTATGGCTACACCTTC. Its protein is CASRTTGAYGYTF.